These 18 T cell receptor beta chains were sequenced from one sample in a study of blood T cell repertoires in COVID-19 (TCRdb year 2020). The library was prepared using the immunoSEQ multiplex PCR assay. In TCRdb, the immuneACCESS table is reduced to in-frame sequences with V and J assigned. These tables do not hold every clone; where another copy was compared, an unresolved V gene accounts for under half, and the others remain unexplained. Across this sample there are about 190,000 clones, with around 91% seen only once. The ten largest clones capture roughly 0.56% of the sample. Sequenced sample: peripheral blood. The receptors come from a man aged 45-65 years with acute or convalescent COVID-19.

The J gene is TRBJ2-7, the V gene TRBV6-2 or TRBV6-3, with 10 bases that match TRBD2. J gave up 7 bases and V 2 bases, and 8 bases lay outside the gene matches. The germline CDR1 and CDR2 sequences are MNHEY and SVGEGT. The CDR3 totals 15 residues. DNA for the CDR3: TGTGCCAGCAGTTACGAAGCGGGGGGGCCAGAAGAGCAGTACGTC. Its protein is CASSYEAGGPEEQYV.

This sequence joins TRBV7-2 and TRBJ2-7; 9 bases map to TRBD1. This CDR3 has 15 residues. With 2 bases clipped from V and 7 bases from J, the junction kept 9 bases outside the gene matches. Germline values: CDR1 SGHTA, CDR2 FQGNSA. The CDR3, as DNA: TGTGCCAGCAGCTTACGGGACAGGGTGTTTAGTGAGCAGTACTTC. It yields the protein CASSLRDRVFSEQYF.

The chain links TRBV6-4 to TRBJ1-5; TRBD1 matches at 8 bases. Per germline, CDR1 MRHNA and CDR2 SNTAGT. The CDR3 consists of 18 residues. J was trimmed by 1 base and V by 5 bases; bases with no gene match: 13. The CDR3 loop reads CASSKRTGPRGSNQPQHF. The CDR3 DNA sequence: TGTGCCAGCAGTAAACGGACAGGGCCGCGAGGCAGCAATCAGCCCCAGCATTTT.

The rearrangement joins TRBV3-1 (or the pseudogene TRBV3-2) to TRBJ2-3, with 10 nucleotides matching TRBD2. Germline trimming cut 1 base from V and 4 bases from J; bases unmatched to any gene: 8. The germline CDR1 and CDR2 sequences are LGHDT and YNNKEL (reference sequence). This CDR3 is built from 17 residues. The chain's CDR3 is CASSQVLAGDGSDTQYF. The CDR3 nucleotides are TGTGCCAGCAGCCAAGTGCTAGCGGGAGACGGGTCAGATACGCAGTATTTT.

The chain is built from TRBV10-3 and TRBJ2-3, with 7 bases aligning to TRBD2. The CDR3 has 14 residues. Germline loops: CDR1 ENHRY, CDR2 SYGVKD. The ends lost 3 bases at V and 4 bases at J; junction bases unmatched: 4. In DNA, the CDR3 is TGTGCCATCAGTGATTCCGGGAGGTCAGATACGCAGTATTTT. Residues: CAISDSGRSDTQYF.

DNA for the CDR3: TGTGCCAGCTCACCCGGGGGGGGGCGAAATGAGCAGTTCTTC. It translates to CASSPGGGRNEQFF. The genes are TRBV18 and TRBJ2-1; 8 nucleotides line up with TRBD2. Germline V lookup: CDR1 KGHSH, CDR2 LQKENI. This CDR3 contains 14 residues. V gave up 3 bases and J gave up 7 bases; unmatched junction bases: 5.

The chain employs TRBV7-3 and TRBJ2-1, with D possibly TRBD2 on 5 matching bases. The CDR3 length is 11 residues. CDR1 is SGHTA, CDR2 FQGTGA, per germline. V lost 5 bases to trimming and J lost 8 bases, with 7 bases between them. The CDR3 nucleotides are TGTGCCAGCAGCCCCGGGGATGAGCAGTTCTTC. It translates to CASSPGDEQFF.

The chain couples TRBV7-2 to TRBJ2-3, with a possible D match to TRBD2 (5 bases). The CDR3 length is 13 residues. Trimming removed 3 bases at V and 3 bases at J, with 7 bases between. CDR1 is SGHTA and CDR2 is FQGNSA in the germline V gene. The CDR3 DNA reads as TGTGCCAGCAGCTTCCGAGGGACAGATACGCAGTATTTT. This gives the protein CASSFRGTDTQYF.

This chain joins TRBV9 and TRBJ1-1, with D unresolved. The CDR3 has 15 residues. Germline V gene data show CDR1 as SGDLS and CDR2 as YYNGEE. Trimming took off 0 bases at V and 4 bases at J, with 13 bases between the two ends. The CDR3 sequence is CASSVDGEWGTEAFF. For the CDR3, the DNA is TGTGCCAGCAGCGTAGATGGGGAGTGGGGCACTGAAGCTTTCTTT.

This sequence joins TRBV4-2 and TRBJ1-2; D is uncertain. V was pared by 1 base and J by 4 bases, with 7 bases between. The CDR3 length is 13 residues. Looked up from germline, CDR1 is LGHNA and CDR2 is YNFKEQ. CDR3 loop: CASSQASLYGYTF. The CDR3 nucleotides are TGTGCCAGCAGCCAAGCAAGCCTCTATGGCTACACCTTC.

V gene TRBV4-2 combines with J gene TRBJ2-3, with D hard to call. The germline gives CDR1 LGHNA, CDR2 YNFKEQ. This CDR3 has 14 amino acids. V was shortened by 5 bases and J by 1 base, with 10 bases between the two germline ends. The CDR3 bases are TGTGCCAGCAGCTCCTTTCGGGGCACAGATACGCAGTATTTT. Translating it yields CASSSFRGTDTQYF.

The chain is built from TRBV9 and TRBJ1-2; 9 nucleotides agree with TRBD1. V gave up 3 bases and J gave up 5 bases; unmatched junction bases: 8. The CDR3 has 15 residues. From germline, CDR1 is SGDLS and CDR2 YYNGEE. The CDR3 coding sequence is TGTGCCAGCAGCGCACCCGGGACAGGGAATTATGGCTACACCTTC. Its protein is CASSAPGTGNYGYTF.

The V gene is TRBV7-9, the J gene TRBJ2-1, with D maybe TRBD1 (6 bases). This CDR3 is 12 amino acids long. V was shortened by 9 bases and J by 6 bases, with 12 bases between the two germline ends. Germline V gene data show CDR1 as SEHNR and CDR2 as FQNEAQ (reference sequence). As DNA, the CDR3 is TGTGCCAGTGGGGCAGGGGTCAATGAGCAGTTCTTC. Its translation: CASGAGVNEQFF.

The CDR3: CASALGVSGNTIYF. The CDR3, as DNA: TGTGCTAGTGCCCTAGGAGTATCCGGAAACACCATATATTTT. The chain employs TRBV12-5 and TRBJ1-3; no definite D call. Trimming took 7 bases from V and 4 from J, leaving 14 bases between them. The CDR3 is 14 amino acids. Germline CDR1 and CDR2: LGHNT and FRNRAP.

This sequence joins TRBV29-1 and TRBJ1-5; the D gene is possibly TRBD1 (5 bases). There are 13 residues in the CDR3. Looked up from germline, CDR1 is SQVTM and CDR2 is ANQGSEA. V lost 5 bases to trimming and J lost 4 bases, with 12 bases between them. CDR3 in amino acids: CSVSMGQNQPQHF. CDR3 DNA sequence: TGCAGCGTTTCCATGGGGCAGAATCAGCCCCAGCATTTT.

The chain recombines TRBV2 with TRBJ1-5; the match to TRBD1 covers 8 bases. The J segment lost 2 bases and the V segment lost 5 bases, leaving 5 bases of the junction unmatched. Germline CDR1 and CDR2: SNHLY and FYNNEI. The CDR3 extends over 15 amino acids. The CDR3 coding sequence is TGTGCCAGCAGTTACGACAGGGGAGGCAATCAGCCCCAGCATTTT. It specifies CASSYDRGGNQPQHF.

This clone has only one observation. The CDR3 loop is CASRPDRYQETQYF. Here the CDR3 DNA reads TGTGCCAGCAGACCAGACAGGTACCAAGAGACCCAGTACTTC. The chain combines TRBV5-4 with TRBJ2-5; perhaps TRBD1 as D (6 bases). V lost 5 bases and J 0 bases, leaving 11 bases between the germline ends. The CDR3 contains 14 residues. The germline CDR1 and CDR2 sequences are SGHNT and YYREEE (reference sequence).

The V gene is TRBV12-3 or TRBV12-4, the J gene TRBJ1-2, with D hard to call. Between the trimmed V and J ends, which lost 2 bases and 7 bases, there was a span of 5 bases. The length of the CDR3 is 11 residues. The CDR3 protein is CASSLNGGYTF. In DNA form, the CDR3 reads TGTGCCAGCAGTTTAAACGGTGGCTACACCTTC.